These T cell receptor beta chains were read from a single sample in a study of OX40 agonist ivuxolimab in advanced cancers. Only in-frame clones appear in the TCRdb table, and some are missing; sequencing was by immunoSEQ multiplex PCR. The sample records about 90,000 clones, more than 80% being singletons. This material consisted of CD4+ or CD8+ T cells sorted from blood, taken in a trial of the OX40 agonist ivuxolimab. The receptors here all came from an adult with an advanced solid tumor such as melanoma, head and neck, liver or kidney cancer. The CDR3 runs from the conserved cysteine through the conserved F or W. The D gene is left open where the match is weak. For some rows the clone size is stated as once, few or many, or as a class when expanded; others skip it.

TRBD1 TRBJ1-2 TRBV6-1 few TGTGCCAGCAGTGAGACAGGGGCCTATGGCTACACCTTC CASSETGAYGYTF
NA TRBJ1-6 TRBV7-3 few TGTGCCAGCAGCTCGGGGAATTCACCCCTCCACTTT CASSSGNSPLHF
NA TRBJ2-7 TRBV2 NA TGTGCCACCAGGGACTCTGGAGGAGAGCAGTACTTC CATRDSGGEQYF
NA TRBJ2-2 TRBV5-1 NA TGCGCCAGCAGCCCCGGGCCCGGCGGGGAGCTGTTTTTT CASSPGPGGELFF
NA TRBJ1-1 TRBV27 NA TGTGCCAGCACAATCAGGGAAGTGGACACTGAAGCTTTCTTT CASTIREVDTEAFF
NA TRBJ1-2 TRBV5-1 few TGCGCCAGCAGCCCCTCCCGGGACGGAGGAGGAAGGGGCTACACCTTC CASSPSRDGGGRGYTF
TRBD1 TRBJ1-3 TRBV18 once TGTGCCAGCTCACCATCGACAGGGGGAGTCTCTGGAAACACCATATATTTT CASSPSTGGVSGNTIYF
NA TRBJ2-3 TRBV19 NA TGTGCCAGTAGTATAGCTGGGCTTCCCACAGATACGCAGTATTTT CASSIAGLPTDTQYF
TRBD2 TRBJ2-5 TRBV5-1 NA TGCGCCAGCAGCCCGGGACTAGCCAACCAAGAGACCCAGTACTTC CASSPGLANQETQYF
NA TRBJ1-6 TRBV19 few TGTGCCAGTAGTATAGGCGGACGTTACAATTCACCCCTCCACTTT CASSIGGRYNSPLHF
TRBD1 TRBJ2-5 TRBV5-1 NA TGCGCCAGCAGCTCAGGGACAGTTGAAGAGACCCAGTACTTC CASSSGTVEETQYF
TRBD2 TRBJ2-5 TRBV2 NA TGTGCCAGCAGCGCACTCGCGGGGGGAGAGACCCAGTACTTC CASSALAGGETQYF
NA TRBJ2-7 TRBV15 once TGTGCCACCAGCAGAGATGGGGCCGGCTACGAGCAGTACTTC CATSRDGAGYEQYF
TRBD2 TRBJ2-5 TRBV6-1 NA TGTGCCAGCAGTGAGAGGACTAGCGGGGGCTCTCAAGAGACCCAGTACTTC CASSERTSGGSQETQYF
NA TRBJ1-1 TRBV28 once TGTGCCAGCAGTTTGCGTCAGGGGAGGAAAACTGAAGCTTTCTTT CASSLRQGRKTEAFF
NA TRBJ2-2 TRBV5-1 NA TGCGCCAGCAGCGCGGGCCCTTTTAACACCGGGGAGCTGTTTTTT CASSAGPFNTGELFF
NA TRBJ1-4 TRBV5-1 NA TGCGCCAGCAGCCCTGGACAGCGTACAACTAATGAAAAACTGTTTTTT CASSPGQRTTNEKLFF
TRBD1 TRBJ1-5 TRBV7-2 NA TGTCTACGACAGGGGACTCAGAATAGCAATCAGCCCCAGCATTTT CLRQGTQNSNQPQHF
TRBD1 TRBJ2-3 TRBV4-1 NA TGCGCCAGCAGCCAAGCCGGGACAGGGGGCCCAGATACGCAGTATTTT CASSQAGTGGPDTQYF
NA TRBJ2-3 TRBV18 NA TGTGCCAGCGCAACTAGTCTCACAGATACGCAGTATTTT CASATSLTDTQYF
NA TRBJ2-7 TRBV5-6 NA TGTGCCAGCAGCTTTAACAGAAACTACGAGCAGTACTTC CASSFNRNYEQYF
NA TRBJ1-1 TRBV6-5 NA TGTGCCAGCAGAGGTGATGGGAACACTGAAGCTTTCTTT CASRGDGNTEAFF
NA TRBJ1-2 TRBV6-5 once TGTGCCAGCAGTTACTCTCTCTTCGGCACGGTCTATGGCTACACCTTC CASSYSLFGTVYGYTF
TRBD2 TRBJ2-4 TRBV2 NA TGTGCCAGCAGGACCCTAGCGGGAGGACCTAAAAACATTCAGTACTTC CASRTLAGGPKNIQYF
TRBD1 TRBJ1-6 TRBV5-1 NA TGCGCCAGCAGCTACGACGGGACAGGGGGCTTACCCCTCCACTTT CASSYDGTGGLPLHF
TRBD1 TRBJ1-4 TRBV5-5 NA TGTGCCAGCAGCTTGGTTCAGGGGGTCAAGGATGAAAAACTGTTTTTT CASSLVQGVKDEKLFF
NA TRBJ1-1 TRBV19 once TGTGCCAGTATGGGGCCGACTACGGATTCAGCTTTCTTT CASMGPTTDSAFF
NA TRBJ2-5 TRBV2 NA TGTGCCAGCAGGGACCCGGCAGGGACAGAGACCCAGTACTTC CASRDPAGTETQYF